Listed below are T cell receptor beta chains from one sample, sequenced in a study of Tregs in tolerant kidney transplant recipients. The method was immunoSEQ multiplex PCR; TCRdb's version includes in-frame clones alone and lacks a portion of them. The data contain 50,000 to 75,000 clones, approximately 85% of them singletons. Specimen: Tregs from blood, collected before the transplant. The receptors derive from a human donor who received a combined kidney and bone marrow transplant. Both conserved end residues are trimmed from each CDR3.

TRBJ2-5	TRBV7-9	ASSFSRGETQY
TRBJ1-1	TRBV28	ASRTNTEAF
TRBJ2-2	TRBV9	ASSPRGGNTGELF
TRBJ2-5	TRBV7-2	ASTGDPGWGTQY
TRBJ1-1	TRBV5-4	ASSSGARAEAF
TRBJ2-3	TRBV7-2	ASSFSGRANTQY
TRBJ2-7	TRBV2	ASSDSPGDEQY
TRBJ2-3	TRBV27	ASSQSSGSVDTQY
TRBJ2-7	TRBV10-2	ATLYLAGGYGQY
TRBJ2-3	TRBV18	ASSRDWTTDTQY
TRBJ1-2	TRBV7-2	ASSVSGTGDGYT
TRBJ2-1	TRBV20-1	SASDFEQF
TRBJ1-1	TRBV7-9	ASSITSGGNTEAF
TRBJ2-3	TRBV19	ASSIDRVGGADTQY
TRBJ2-7	TRBV10-1	ASSEGTSYEQY
TRBJ1-1	TRBV7-2	ASSLVRGRNTEAF
TRBJ2-5	TRBV6-6	ASSTGEFETQY
TRBJ2-1	TRBV27	ASRHKPYNEQF
TRBJ2-7	TRBV19	ASSRGSRYEQY
TRBJ1-1	TRBV2	ASRDDRAGTEAF
TRBJ1-6	TRBV10-3	AIRRAGSGSPLH
TRBJ1-1	TRBV7-9	ASSLVDGRDTEAF
TRBJ1-1	TRBV29-1	SVDDRGEAF
TRBJ2-5	TRBV30	AWKLNQETQY
TRBJ2-5	TRBV25-1	ASSGGPSRETQY
TRBJ1-1	TRBV5-1	ASSFEGQGISEAF
TRBJ2-7	TRBV30	ACTDRGDYEQY
TRBJ1-5	TRBV7-2	ASSLGQRNQPQH
TRBJ2-4	TRBV9	ASSYRTGDIQY
TRBJ2-5	TRBV5-8	ASSFRGGPYEEQY
TRBJ2-5	TRBV7-6	ASSGQETQY
TRBJ1-3	TRBV9	ASSVAGGNTIY
TRBJ1-2	TRBV30	AWSPTGTGGYGYT
TRBJ1-5	TRBV27	ASSSHYSNQPQH
TRBJ1-5	TRBV5-6	ASSLWAQPQH
TRBJ2-7	TRBV10-2	ASSGTSGSYEQY
TRBJ1-4	TRBV5-4	ASSSNGGKEKLF
TRBJ1-2	TRBV28	ASSGTGEYGYT
TRBJ2-7	TRBV6-5	ASRGGTGEQY
TRBJ1-2	TRBV5-1	ASSLEGGAAIGYT
TRBJ2-1	TRBV18	ASSPIGTHNEQF
TRBJ2-3	TRBV5-1	ASSPGLAGKDTQY
TRBJ2-3	TRBV18	ASSPAGISTDTQY
TRBJ1-1	TRBV1	TSSPRGGPDTEAF
TRBJ2-3	TRBV12-5	ASALERGTDTQY
TRBJ1-2	TRBV21-1	ASSKYRKGSHGYT
TRBJ2-7	TRBV18	ASSSPGTATYEQY
TRBJ2-5	TRBV29-1	SVTGGTGETQY
TRBJ1-2	TRBV5-8	ASSLWQTNYGYT
TRBJ2-1	TRBV7-9	ASSLVIVGTGEF
TRBJ2-1	TRBV7-9	ASSQGQATVNEQF
TRBJ1-3	TRBV14	ASSQAGFWGGNTIY
TRBJ2-7	TRBV29-1	SVGGTSFQWGEQY
TRBJ2-7	TRBV7-2	ASSWGTSGKKY
TRBJ1-1	TRBV27	ASRARGGRNTEAF
TRBJ1-2	TRBV19	ASSIREHYGYT
TRBJ2-7	TRBV10-3	AISEAHEQY
TRBJ1-1	TRBV6-6	ASRVQSHEAF
TRBJ1-1	TRBV20-1	TTGYRTEAF